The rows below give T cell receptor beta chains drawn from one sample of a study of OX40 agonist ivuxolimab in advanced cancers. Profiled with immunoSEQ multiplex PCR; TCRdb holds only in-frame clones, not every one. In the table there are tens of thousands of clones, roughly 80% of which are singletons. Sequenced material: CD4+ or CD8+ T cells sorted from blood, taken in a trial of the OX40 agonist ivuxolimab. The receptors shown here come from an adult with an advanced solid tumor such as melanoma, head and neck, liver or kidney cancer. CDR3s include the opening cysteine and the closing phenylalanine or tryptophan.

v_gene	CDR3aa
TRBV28	CASSLVQYSYEQYF
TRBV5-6	CASSFPTGEEAEKLFF
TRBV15	CATSRSRGRMYNEQFF
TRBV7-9	CASSLQETGAYEQYF
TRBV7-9	CASSSGTDEAFF
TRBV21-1	CASRTKENTIYF
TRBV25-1	CATKDASSYNEQFF
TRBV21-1	CASSRERETGGWNTEAFF
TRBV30	CAWSVYGAYNEQFF
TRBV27	CASSLLGGISYNEQFF
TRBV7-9	CASSAPGQGHNEQFF
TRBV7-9	CASSLAGTGEKTEAFF
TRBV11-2	CASSLGGGSYNEQFF
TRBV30	CAWSLVAGGGDTQYF
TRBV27	CASSPLGRLRSTDTQYF
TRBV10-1	CASSLEAGPYNEQFF
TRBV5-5	CASSLGVVRGSNQPQHF
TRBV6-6	CASSYSQGGVGHTF
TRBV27	CASSLSSDTQYF
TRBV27	CAAGDLLDTQYF
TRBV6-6	CASAEGGEADEQYF
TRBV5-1	CASSPTGLGGYTF
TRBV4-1	CASSQLTGGNQPQHF
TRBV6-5	CASKGYGQNTGELFF